This record looks at one T cell receptor beta chain sequence and its context. As handled by the study authors: From reference gene primer amplification, estimates of nucleated cell counts were derived. Libraries were prepared by immunoSEQ multiplex PCR; TCRdb keeps only in-frame clonotypes and omits some of them. That table is the source of V, J and clone size, and D and trimming were worked out from the DNA. The sample lists roughly 100,000 clones, about 78% seen once, with over 7.5% in the top ten. This sample is drawn from a study of blood T cell repertoires in COVID-19. About the research overall: Acute-phase and convalescent COVID-19 samples originated in the United States, Italy and Spain. The analysed material was cDNA or gDNA that came from T cells, B-cell-depleted T cells, or PBMCs.

This clonotype was obtained from a man aged 55 to 69 with active or convalescent COVID-19. Sample: peripheral blood.

The CDR3 DNA is TGTGCCAGCACCCCGGGACAGGGTAAAAACATTCAGTACTTC. It translates to CASTPGQGKNIQYF. This chain links TRBV5-4 with TRBJ2-4, with 9 bases that match TRBD1. Germline V gives CDR1 SGHNT, CDR2 YYREEE (reference sequence). Trimming at V came to 6 bases and at J to 4 bases, leaving 5 bases not matched to a gene. The CDR3 sequence is 14 residues long.